A single sample gave rise to the 29 T cell receptor beta chains below, sequenced in a study of beta chain bispecific antibodies for T cell cancers. Using its own MiXCR run on the 5' RACE reads, TCRdb lists one record per CDR3 protein. The sample holds some 9,000 distinct CDR3 sequences, approximately 2.2% seen once. Regarding the study as a whole: The leukemia cells, rather than normal T cells, gave most of the targeted TRBV signal.

Either OKT3 anti-CD3 antibody or CD3/CD28 beads expanded T cells from blood mononuclear cells over roughly 3 days. These receptors have no identified antigens. The input for sequencing was T cells from a healthy donor cultured with Jurkat leukemia cells, taken from a culture containing an anti-CD19 bispecific antibody. The receptor source for this set is a human donor in good health. Some clones in this sample may be carry-over from other donors' samples.

In its sample, this clonotype was seen many times. The chain joins TRBV7-9 to TRBJ2-7; 11 bases are shared with TRBD2. CDR3 length equals 16 residues. The junction had 11 bases not matched to a gene; V was cut back by 5 bases and J by 5 bases. Germline V gene lookup returns CDR1 SEHNR and CDR2 FQNEAQ (reference sequence). The CDR3 region is CASSPRTSGFIDEQYF. The CDR3 DNA follows: TGTGCCAGCAGCCCGAGGACTAGCGGGTTTATCGACGAGCAGTACTTC.

This clonotype was seen at least ten times. V and J are TRBV20-1 and TRBJ1-2; D is perhaps TRBD1 (5 bases). The CDR3 consists of 15 residues. V lost 0 bases, J lost 8 bases, and 19 bases lay in between. The V gene's germline CDR1 is DFQATT and CDR2 SNEGSKA (reference sequence). The chain's CDR3 is CSARDLGVLVGGYTF. CDR3 coding DNA: TGCAGTGCTAGAGATCTAGGGGTTCTAGTGGGAGGCTACACCTTC.

This clonotype was seen ten or more times. V and J are TRBV20-1 and TRBJ1-1; D is uncertain. Germline V gene lookup returns CDR1 DFQATT and CDR2 SNEGSKA (reference sequence). This CDR3 is 11 amino acids long. With 6 bases removed from V and 4 bases from J, the gap between germline ends came to 9 bases. The CDR3 protein is CSATPSTEAFF. The CDR3 DNA sequence: TGCAGTGCCACCCCTTCCACTGAAGCTTTCTTT.

This clonotype was observed at least ten times. DNA of the CDR3: TGTGCCAGCGAGCCACAGTGGTTTAGGAATGAGCAGTTCTTC. Translating gives CASEPQWFRNEQFF. This chain links TRBV11-2 with TRBJ2-1; no reliable D call. The CDR3 has 14 residues. Germline V gene lookup returns CDR1 SGHAT and CDR2 FQNNGV. Trimming took 8 bases from V and 7 from J, leaving 18 bases between them. The whole variable domain, filled in from reference TRBV11-2 and TRBJ2-1, reads EAGVAQSPRYKIIEKRQSVAFWCNPISGHATLYWYQQILGQGPKLLIQFQNNGVVDDSQLPKDRFSAERLKGVDSTLKIQPAKLEDSAVYLCASEPQWFRNEQFFGPGTRLTVL.

This clonotype was recorded many times. This chain uses TRBV6-6 with TRBJ2-7; weak D call: TRBD1 (6 bases). Germline V gives CDR1 MNHNY, CDR2 SVGAGI (reference sequence). Trimming stripped 4 bases from V and 4 bases from J, with 23 bases between. This CDR3 has 17 amino acids. In DNA form, the CDR3 reads TGTGCCAGCAGTTCCGACAATCCCCCGACAGGCCGTTACGAGCAGTACTTC. Protein sequence: CASSSDNPPTGRYEQYF.

The sample holds many counts of this clonotype. The CDR3 DNA sequence: TGCAGCGTTGTACAGGGGATCTACGAGCAGTACTTC. Translating gives CSVVQGIYEQYF. The chain joins TRBV29-1 to TRBJ2-7, with 7 bases aligning to TRBD1. The CDR3 loop spans 12 amino acids. Trimming removed 4 bases from V and 3 bases from J; junction bases left unmatched: 3. Germline V gene lookup returns CDR1 SQVTM and CDR2 ANQGSEA.

At least ten counts were recorded for this clonotype. CDR3 sequence reads: CASSTTPGVGTQFYEQYF. The CDR3 DNA follows: TGTGCCAGCTCAACCACCCCGGGAGTAGGGACCCAGTTCTACGAGCAGTACTTC. J is TRBJ2-7 and V is TRBV18, with D tentatively TRBD2 (6 bases). The V end lost 5 bases, the J end lost 3 bases, and 26 bases lay between the germline ends. This CDR3 contains 18 residues. Germline V gene sequence: CDR1 KGHSH, CDR2 LQKENI. Together with reference TRBV18 and TRBJ2-7, the CDR3 gives the full variable domain: NAGVMQNPRHLVRRRGQEARLRCSPMKGHSHVYWYRQLPEEGLKFMVYLQKENIIDESGMPKERFSAEFPKEGPSILRIQQVVRGDSAAYFCASSTTPGVGTQFYEQYFGPGTRLTVT.

This clonotype was seen repeatedly, ten times or more. V and J are TRBV5-1 and TRBJ1-1; tentatively, D is TRBD1 (5 bases). Germline CDR1 is SGHRS and CDR2 is YFSETQ. The CDR3 covers 13 residues. V was pared by 1 base and J by 6 bases, with 10 bases between. This chain's CDR3 is CASSLSSGAEAFF. The CDR3 coding sequence is TGCGCCAGCAGCTTGTCGTCGGGGGCTGAAGCTTTCTTT.

This clonotype occurred many times. This chain links TRBV19 with TRBJ1-1, with D possibly matching TRBD1 (5 bases). Trimming took off 5 bases at V and 4 bases at J, with 11 bases between the two ends. This CDR3 has 13 residues. Germline V lookup: CDR1 LNHDA, CDR2 SQIVND (reference sequence). CDR3: CASSLGVGTEAFF. CDR3 DNA: TGTGCCAGTAGTCTAGGGGTAGGCACTGAAGCTTTCTTT.

This clonotype was found many times. V and J are TRBV6-1 and TRBJ2-4, with a possible D match to TRBD2 (6 bases). V was pared by 1 base and J by 1 base, with 20 bases between. The germline CDR1 and CDR2 sequences are MNHNS and SASEGT. The CDR3 sequence is 19 residues long. The CDR3 loop is CASSEVLGLPLGAKNIQYF. The CDR3 DNA reads TGTGCCAGCAGTGAAGTCCTAGGACTACCACTCGGGGCCAAAAACATTCAGTACTTC.

This clonotype has at least ten counts. The chain joins TRBV7-9 to TRBJ1-1; TRBD1 matches at 7 bases. Trimming removed 6 bases from V and 11 bases from J; junction bases left unmatched: 9. Germline-derived CDR1 and CDR2 are SEHNR and FQNEAQ (reference sequence). This CDR3 is built from 12 residues. CDR3 DNA sequence: TGTGCCAGCAGTCTAGGGGGCAGTTTGGCTTTCTTT. Translating gives CASSLGGSLAFF. The full variable domain, with the rest looked up from reference TRBV7-9 and TRBJ1-1, is DTGVSQNPRHKITKRGQNVTFRCDPISEHNRLYWYRQTLGQGPEFLTYFQNEAQLEKSRLLSDRFSAERPKGSFSTLEIQRTEQGDSAMYLCASSLGGSLAFFGQGTRLTVV.

Only a few counts were recorded for this clonotype. The genes are TRBV19 and TRBJ1-1; perhaps TRBD1 as D (5 bases). This CDR3 has 16 residues. Germline V gene data show CDR1 as LNHDA and CDR2 as SQIVND (reference sequence). Trimming took off 3 bases at V and 1 base at J, with 15 bases between the two ends. The CDR3 here is CASSIAQGLGNTEAFF. The CDR3 DNA reads TGTGCCAGTAGTATTGCCCAGGGACTCGGGAACACTGAAGCTTTCTTT.

This clonotype was picked up many times. The chain carries TRBV12-3 or TRBV12-4 and TRBJ2-5; no firm D call. V lost 5 bases and J lost 0, with 13 bases in between. The CDR3 spans 15 residues. The CDR3 loop is CASSPPRTDQETQYF. The DNA for the CDR3 is TGTGCCAGCAGTCCCCCCCGGACGGACCAAGAGACCCAGTACTTC.

This clonotype was found many times. The J gene is TRBJ2-7, the V gene TRBV5-1, with 9 positions matching TRBD2. The CDR3 is 15 residues long. Trimming removed 2 bases from V and 3 bases from J; junction bases left unmatched: 6. Germline values: CDR1 SGHRS, CDR2 YFSETQ. The CDR3 DNA is TGCGCCAGCAGCTTCGGGCTAGCGGGGCTCTACGAGCAGTACTTC. Protein: CASSFGLAGLYEQYF. The full variable domain, with the rest looked up from reference TRBV5-1 and TRBJ2-7, is KAGVTQTPRYLIKTRGQQVTLSCSPISGHRSVSWYQQTPGQGLQFLFEYFSETQRNKGNFPGRFSGRQFSNSRSEMNVSTLELGDSALYLCASSFGLAGLYEQYFGPGTRLTVT.

This clonotype is medium-sized within its sample. The rearrangement links TRBV12-3 or TRBV12-4 to TRBJ2-3; the D call may be TRBD1 or TRBD2 (5 bases each). V lost 7 bases, J lost 3 bases, and 32 bases lay in between. The CDR3 contains 20 residues. The CDR3: CASTLGGGRLPALSTDTQYF. The CDR3 nucleotides are TGTGCCAGCACCCTTGGGGGTGGGAGACTTCCCGCCCTCTCAACAGATACGCAGTATTTT.

This clonotype has ten or more counts. The J gene is TRBJ1-1, the V gene TRBV7-2; the match to TRBD1 covers 7 bases. Germline CDR1 reads SGHTA; CDR2 reads FQGNSA. The CDR3 is made up of 17 amino acids. V lost 5 bases and J lost 0; bases outside the gene matches: 12. The chain's CDR3 is CASSTNRGPMMNTEAFF. The CDR3 coding sequence is TGTGCCAGCAGCACAAATAGGGGGCCGATGATGAACACTGAAGCTTTCTTT.

This clonotype was seen at least ten times. The chain recombines TRBV5-1 with TRBJ1-3; maybe TRBD1 (5 bases). V was pared by 7 bases and J by 1 base, with 12 bases between. This CDR3 comprises 14 residues. Germline CDR1 is SGHRS and CDR2 is YFSETQ. This CDR3 is CASASGGSGNTIYF. In DNA, the CDR3 is TGCGCCAGCGCAAGCGGGGGTTCTGGAAACACCATATATTTT.

This clonotype came up many times. V usage is TRBV6-1 and J usage is TRBJ2-3, with TRBD2 matching 12 bases. V lost 7 bases and J lost 3; bases outside the gene matches: 8. The CDR3 consists of 16 residues. The germline CDR1 and CDR2 sequences are MNHNS and SASEGT. The CDR3 is CASTPLAGGPTDTQYF. The CDR3 region has the DNA TGTGCCAGCACCCCGCTAGCGGGGGGGCCGACAGATACGCAGTATTTT.

This clonotype was counted ten times or more. This rearrangement joins TRBV27 to TRBJ2-1; 14 nucleotides line up with TRBD2. This CDR3 has 14 amino acids. Germline-derived CDR1 and CDR2 are MNHEY and SMNVEV (reference sequence). After removal of 5 bases from V and 12 bases from J, the junction contained 6 bases not matched to a gene. The CDR3 nucleotides are TGTGCCAGCAGTCCGACTAGCGGGGGGGCGCGGCAGTTCTTC. It codes for CASSPTSGGARQFF.

This clonotype was counted many times. This chain connects TRBV5-1 to TRBJ2-1; TRBD1 agrees at 7 bases. The CDR3 is 14 residues long. V lost 9 bases and J lost 6; bases outside the gene matches: 12. CDR1 and CDR2 from the germline V gene are SGHRS and YFSETQ. The CDR3 sequence: CATSREGAGNEQFF. The CDR3 DNA reads as TGCGCCACCTCGCGAGAGGGGGCCGGCAATGAGCAGTTCTTC.

V is TRBV19 and J is TRBJ2-1; D call uncertain. The V end was cut by 0 bases, the J end by 4 bases, with 4 bases between. The V gene's germline CDR1 is LNHDA and CDR2 SQIVND (reference sequence). The CDR3 extends over 13 amino acids. The CDR3 bases are TGTGCCAGTAGTATAGACAGTTACAATGAGCAGTTCTTC. Residues: CASSIDSYNEQFF.

This clonotype has just a few counts. The CDR3 nucleotides read TGTGCCAGCAGCCAAGATCGAGGGGGACTAGCGGGGGAAGAGCAGTACTTC. Encoded protein: CASSQDRGGLAGEEQYF. The chain uses TRBV3-1 and TRBJ2-7, with TRBD2 matching over 14 bases. Germline V gene lookup returns CDR1 LGHDT and CDR2 YNNKEL (reference sequence). The junction had 8 bases not matched to a gene; V was cut back by 0 bases and J by 7 bases. The CDR3 length is 17 residues.

This clonotype was picked up many times. V is TRBV20-1 and J is TRBJ2-1; possibly TRBD1 or TRBD2 for D (5 bases each). The V and J ends lost 2 bases and 6 bases respectively, with 8 bases between them. The CDR3 runs to 12 residues. Per the germline V gene, CDR1 is DFQATT and CDR2 is SNEGSKA (reference sequence). In DNA, the CDR3 is TGCAGTGCTAGATACGGGGCCAATGAGCAGTTCTTC. Its translation is CSARYGANEQFF.

This clonotype came up many times. J is TRBJ2-1 and V is TRBV19; D possibly corresponds to TRBD1 (5 bases). The CDR3 spans 15 residues. V was trimmed by 2 bases and J by 0 bases, leaving 8 bases between them. Germline V CDR1 and CDR2: LNHDA, SQIVND (reference sequence). The CDR3 protein is CASSIQGVSYNEQFF. The CDR3 DNA follows: TGTGCCAGTAGTATACAGGGTGTCTCCTACAATGAGCAGTTCTTC.

This clonotype was observed at least ten times. The chain employs TRBV16 and TRBJ1-2, with unresolved D. V lost 4 bases and J 4 bases, leaving 13 bases between the germline ends. The CDR3 runs 14 residues. In germline, CDR1 is KGHSY, CDR2 FQNENV. CDR3 region: CASSLNTGVYGYTF. The CDR3 DNA sequence: TGTGCCAGCAGCCTGAACACTGGGGTCTATGGCTACACCTTC. Full variable domain (remainder filled in from reference TRBV16 and TRBJ1-2): GEEVAQTPKHLVRGEGQKAKLYCAPIKGHSYVFWYQQVLKNEFKFLISFQNENVFDETGMPKERFSAKCLPNSPCSLEIQATKLEDSAVYFCASSLNTGVYGYTFGSGTRLTVV.

This clonotype was counted at least ten times. This chain uses TRBV28 with TRBJ1-5; D possibly corresponds to TRBD1 (5 bases). CDR3 length: 14 residues. From germline, CDR1 is MDHEN and CDR2 SYDVKM. V was cut by 2 bases and J by 5 bases, with 10 bases left in between. The CDR3 region is CASSLGAVYQPQHF. The CDR3 region has the DNA TGTGCCAGCAGTTTAGGGGCGGTTTATCAGCCCCAGCATTTT. The full variable domain, completed using reference TRBV28 and TRBJ1-5, is DVKVTQSSRYLVKRTGEKVFLECVQDMDHENMFWYRQDPGLGLRLIYFSYDVKMKEKGDIPEGYSVSREKKERFSLILESASTNQTSMYLCASSLGAVYQPQHFGDGTRLSIL.

This clonotype was found many times. The gene calls are TRBV19 and TRBJ1-1; D is uncertain. Germline CDR1 is LNHDA and CDR2 is SQIVND (reference sequence). The CDR3 is 15 residues long. V dropped 5 bases and J dropped 1 base, with 14 bases sitting between them. CDR3 protein: CASSLSRVANTEAFF. In DNA, the CDR3 is TGTGCCAGTAGTCTATCCCGGGTGGCGAACACTGAAGCTTTCTTT.

This clonotype came up many times. J is TRBJ1-1 and V is TRBV6-5; D gene unclear. CDR1 is MNHEY, CDR2 SVGAGI, per germline. Between the trimmed V and J ends, which lost 4 bases and 1 base, there was a span of 10 bases. The CDR3 is 14 amino acids. DNA for the CDR3: TGTGCCAGCAGTTTTAACGTGCGGAACACTGAAGCTTTCTTT. Translated: CASSFNVRNTEAFF.

This clonotype has a count of ten or more. The chain combines TRBV27 with TRBJ2-5, with D perhaps assigned TRBD1 or TRBD2 (5 bases each). Trimming removed 1 base at V and 1 base at J, with 7 bases between. The CDR3 loop spans 14 amino acids. Germline V gene lookup returns CDR1 MNHEY and CDR2 SMNVEV (reference sequence). The CDR3 loop reads CASSLYGGQETQYF. The CDR3, as DNA: TGTGCCAGCAGTTTATATGGGGGCCAAGAGACCCAGTACTTC.